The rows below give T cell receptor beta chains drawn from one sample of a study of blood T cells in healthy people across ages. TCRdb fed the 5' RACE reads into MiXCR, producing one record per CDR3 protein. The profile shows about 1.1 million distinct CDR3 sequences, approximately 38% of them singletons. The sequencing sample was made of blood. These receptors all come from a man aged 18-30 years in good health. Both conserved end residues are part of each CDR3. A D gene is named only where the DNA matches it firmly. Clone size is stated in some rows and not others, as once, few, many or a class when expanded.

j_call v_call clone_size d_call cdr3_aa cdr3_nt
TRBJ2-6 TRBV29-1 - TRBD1 CSVRGQGTGANVLTF TGCAGCGTAAGAGGACAGGGGACTGGGGCCAACGTCCTGACTTTC
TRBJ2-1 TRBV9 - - CASSARPDSYNEQFF TGTGCCAGCAGCGCCCGTCCCGATTCCTACAATGAGCAGTTCTTC
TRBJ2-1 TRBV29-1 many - CSVDGGTYNEQFF TGCAGCGTTGACGGGGGAACCTACAATGAGCAGTTCTTC
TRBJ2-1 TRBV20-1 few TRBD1 CSARALDRENEQFF TGCAGTGCTAGAGCCTTGGACAGGGAGAATGAGCAGTTCTTC
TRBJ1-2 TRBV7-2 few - CASTQEANYGYTF TGTGCCAGCACCCAGGAAGCTAACTATGGCTACACCTTC
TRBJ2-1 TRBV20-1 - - CSATTGFNEQFF TGCAGTGCCACGACTGGGTTTAATGAGCAGTTCTTC
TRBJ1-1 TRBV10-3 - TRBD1 CAIGEDRGNTEAFF TGTGCCATCGGAGAGGACAGGGGCAACACTGAAGCTTTCTTT
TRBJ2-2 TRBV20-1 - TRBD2 CSARGSGGASRLFF TGCAGTGCTAGAGGGAGCGGGGGGGCCTCAAGGCTGTTTTTT
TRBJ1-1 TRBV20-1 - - CSVPGAPDQNTEAFF TGCAGTGTCCCAGGGGCACCAGACCAGAACACTGAAGCTTTCTTT
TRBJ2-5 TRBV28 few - CASSSLQERGQETQYF TGTGCCAGCAGTTCTCTACAGGAGAGGGGCCAAGAGACCCAGTACTTC
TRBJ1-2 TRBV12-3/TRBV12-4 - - CASTLGHYGYTF TGTGCCAGCACTTTGGGACATTATGGCTACACCTTC
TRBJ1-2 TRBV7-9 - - CATSPPAAVGGAFGYTF TGTGCCACCAGCCCTCCGGCAGCAGTAGGGGGAGCTTTTGGCTACACCTTC
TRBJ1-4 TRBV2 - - CASIPEFTLNEKLFF TGTGCCAGCATCCCGGAATTTACCCTAAATGAAAAGCTGTTTTTT
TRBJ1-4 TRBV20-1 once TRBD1 CSARTGSAGREKLFF TGCAGTGCTAGGACAGGGTCCGCCGGGAGGGAAAAACTGTTTTTT
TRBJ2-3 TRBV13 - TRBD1 CASSLRTGVTDTQYF TGTGCCAGCAGCCTCCGGACAGGGGTTACAGATACGCAGTATTTT
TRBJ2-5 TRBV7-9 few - CASSLEGGVQETQYF TGTGCCAGCAGCTTGGAAGGGGGGGTACAAGAGACCCAGTACTTC
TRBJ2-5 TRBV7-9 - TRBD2 CASSYPGLEGETQYF TGTGCCAGCAGCTACCCAGGACTAGAGGGAGAGACCCAGTACTTC
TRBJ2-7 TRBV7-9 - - CASSSITYGQYF TGTGCCAGCAGCTCCATCACCTACGGGCAGTACTTC
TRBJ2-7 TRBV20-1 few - CSAVKGDEQYF TGCAGTGCTGTAAAAGGGGACGAGCAGTACTTC
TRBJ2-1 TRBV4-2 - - CASSQEGRGRVIPDEQFF TGTGCCAGCAGCCAGGAAGGCCGGGGGCGGGTCATACCCGATGAGCAGTTCTTC
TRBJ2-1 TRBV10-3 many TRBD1 CAISQDRGQYNEQFF TGTGCCATCAGCCAAGACAGGGGTCAATACAATGAGCAGTTCTTC
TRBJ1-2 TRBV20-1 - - CTRGDGYTF TGCACCCGCGGAGACGGATACACCTTC
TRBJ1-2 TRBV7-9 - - CASSLAAARERGYTF TGTGCCAGCAGCTTAGCTGCGGCCAGGGAACGGGGCTACACCTTC
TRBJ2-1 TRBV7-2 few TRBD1 CASSLAGTGTVNEQFF TGTGCCAGCAGCTTGGCCGGGACAGGGACGGTCAATGAGCAGTTCTTC
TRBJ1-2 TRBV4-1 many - CASSIIEALEKGHYGYTF TGCGCCAGCAGCATAATAGAGGCTCTCGAAAAGGGCCACTATGGCTACACCTTC
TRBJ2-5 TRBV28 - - CASSQGVRDKQKETQYF TGTGCCAGCAGCCAAGGCGTTAGGGACAAACAAAAGGAGACCCAGTACTTC
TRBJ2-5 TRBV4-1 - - CASSQFGVQETQYF TGCGCCAGCAGCCAATTCGGGGTCCAAGAGACCCAGTACTTC
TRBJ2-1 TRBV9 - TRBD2 CASSAVTGGNEQFF TGTGCCAGCAGCGCAGTCACGGGAGGCAATGAGCAGTTCTTC
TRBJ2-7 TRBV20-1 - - CSLLGDGETRYF TGCAGTCTACTTGGGGACGGGGAGACCCGGTACTTC
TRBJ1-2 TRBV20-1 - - CSAIPDSNYGYTF TGCAGTGCTATTCCAGATTCCAACTATGGCTACACCTTC
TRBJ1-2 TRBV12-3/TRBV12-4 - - CASSLPAGGRNYGYTF TGTGCCAGCAGTTTACCCGCTGGGGGAAGGAACTATGGCTACACCTTC
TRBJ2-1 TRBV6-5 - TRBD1 CASSYSMTGSNEQFF TGTGCCAGCAGTTACTCTATGACAGGGTCCAATGAGCAGTTCTTC
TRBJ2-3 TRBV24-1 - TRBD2 CATSSSGGGADTQYF TGTGCCACCAGTTCTAGCGGGGGGGGCGCGGATACGCAGTATTTT
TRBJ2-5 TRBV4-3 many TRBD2 CASSQDWLAGPRNEQYF TGCGCCAGCAGCCAAGATTGGCTAGCGGGCCCCCGGAATGAGCAGTACTTC
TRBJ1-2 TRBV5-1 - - CASSPPTATYGYTF TGCGCCAGCAGCCCACCGACAGCTACCTATGGCTACACCTTC
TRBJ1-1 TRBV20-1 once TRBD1 CSAGDREDHEAFF TGCAGTGCTGGGGACAGGGAAGACCATGAAGCTTTCTTT
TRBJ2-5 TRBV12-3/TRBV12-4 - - CASSLKGGWEGPIKETQYF TGTGCCAGCAGTTTAAAGGGGGGCTGGGAGGGACCCATTAAAGAGACCCAGTACTTC
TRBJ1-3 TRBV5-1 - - CASSLQPSSGNTIYF TGCGCCAGCAGCCTACAGCCTTCCTCTGGAAACACCATATATTTT
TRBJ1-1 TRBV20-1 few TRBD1 CSARDSGTGGFRTEAFF TGCAGTGCTAGAGATTCTGGGACAGGGGGATTTCGAACTGAAGCTTTCTTT
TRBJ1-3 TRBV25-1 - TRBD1 CASSNSGGGGNTIYF TGTGCCAGCAGTAACTCAGGGGGAGGAGGAAACACCATATATTTT
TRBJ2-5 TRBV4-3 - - CASSHLWLGNNEQYF TGCGCCAGCAGCCATCTCTGGCTAGGGAACAATGAGCAGTACTTC